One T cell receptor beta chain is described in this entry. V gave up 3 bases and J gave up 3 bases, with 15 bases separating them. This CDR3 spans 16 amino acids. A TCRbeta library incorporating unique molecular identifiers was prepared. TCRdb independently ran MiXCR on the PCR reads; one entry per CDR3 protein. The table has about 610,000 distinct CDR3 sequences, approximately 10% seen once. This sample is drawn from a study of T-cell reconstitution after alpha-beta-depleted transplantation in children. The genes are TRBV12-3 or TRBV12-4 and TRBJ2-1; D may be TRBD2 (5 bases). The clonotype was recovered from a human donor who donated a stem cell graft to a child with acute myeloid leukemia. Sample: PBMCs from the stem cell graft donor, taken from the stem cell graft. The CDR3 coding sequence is TGTGCCAGCAGTTTGACTCGCGGAGGACGCTACAATGAGCAGTTCTTC. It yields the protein CASSLTRGGRYNEQFF.